This is a list of T cell receptor beta chains from one sample in a study of human T cells and chemical hapten exposure. MiXCR, applied by TCRdb to the RACE reads, yields one record per CDR3 protein. The table records approximately 320,000 distinct CDR3 sequences, roughly 6% of them present only once. The sequencing used whole blood, collected in connection with sensitization to the hapten diphenylcyclopropenone (DPC). The receptors shown here come from a woman under 30 with alopecia areata. Some clones in this sample may be carry-over from other donors' samples. Each CDR3 is given without its conserved first and last residue. Not all rows give a size; the values are once, few, many and, for expanded clones, a class.

>TRBV28|few|TRBJ2-1
ASSSGTSGAHNEQF
>TRBV4-1|many|TRBJ1-3
ASSQDQSSGNTIY
>TRBV9|.|TRBJ2-2
ASSVAGEGTGELF
>TRBV25-1|few|TRBJ1-1
ASSELTGFTEAF
>TRBV28|.|TRBJ1-1
ASSPPPWWVGKWAEAF
>TRBV20-1|.|TRBJ2-5
SAGTSSAETQY
>TRBV12-3/TRBV12-4|.|TRBJ1-6
ASSLSGTANSPLH
>TRBV20-1|many|TRBJ2-4
SASELAGTVNIQY
>TRBV12-3/TRBV12-4|few|TRBJ1-2
ASSTRDRESYYGYT
>TRBV4-3|few|TRBJ2-1
ASSQVQVGEQF
>TRBV4-2|many|TRBJ2-6
ASSQDGELAGANVLT
>TRBV7-2|many|TRBJ2-3
ASSVGTSGGTDTQY
>TRBV28|few|TRBJ1-1
ASSLMATEAF
>TRBV5-6|many|TRBJ1-5
ASSLDRGGNQPQH
>TRBV7-8|.|TRBJ1-5
ASSLEQGWDQPQH
>TRBV5-1|few|TRBJ2-5
ASSRQGEETQY
>TRBV6-2/TRBV6-3|many|TRBJ1-6
ASSYDQGGSSPLH
>TRBV5-1|many|TRBJ2-5
ASSLMDREETQY
>TRBV9|many|TRBJ2-2
ASSVDWNTGELF
>TRBV12-3/TRBV12-4|many|TRBJ2-3
ASREQGSTDTQY
>TRBV7-2|few|TRBJ2-2
ASSLSEDTGELF